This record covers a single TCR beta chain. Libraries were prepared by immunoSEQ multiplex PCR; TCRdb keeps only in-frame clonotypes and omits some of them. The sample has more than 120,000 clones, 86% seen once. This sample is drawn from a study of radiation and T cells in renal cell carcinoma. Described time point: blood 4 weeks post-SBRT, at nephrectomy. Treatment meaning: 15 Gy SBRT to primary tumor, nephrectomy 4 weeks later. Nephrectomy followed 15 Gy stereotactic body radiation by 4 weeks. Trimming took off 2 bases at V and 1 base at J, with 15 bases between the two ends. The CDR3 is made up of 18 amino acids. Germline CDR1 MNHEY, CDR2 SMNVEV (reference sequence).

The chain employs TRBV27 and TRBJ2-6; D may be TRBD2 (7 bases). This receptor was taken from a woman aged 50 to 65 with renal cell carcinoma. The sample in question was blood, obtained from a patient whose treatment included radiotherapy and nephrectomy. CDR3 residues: CASSLAGAVGSGANVLTF. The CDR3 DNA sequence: TGTGCCAGCAGTTTAGCGGGGGCAGTAGGATCTGGGGCCAACGTCCTGACTTTC. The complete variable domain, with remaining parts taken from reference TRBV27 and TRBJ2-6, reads EAQVTQNPRYLITVTGKKLTVTCSQNMNHEYMSWYRQDPGLGLRQIYYSMNVEVTDKGDVPEGYKVSRKEKRNFPLILESPSPNQTSLYFCASSLAGAVGSGANVLTFGAGSRLTVL.